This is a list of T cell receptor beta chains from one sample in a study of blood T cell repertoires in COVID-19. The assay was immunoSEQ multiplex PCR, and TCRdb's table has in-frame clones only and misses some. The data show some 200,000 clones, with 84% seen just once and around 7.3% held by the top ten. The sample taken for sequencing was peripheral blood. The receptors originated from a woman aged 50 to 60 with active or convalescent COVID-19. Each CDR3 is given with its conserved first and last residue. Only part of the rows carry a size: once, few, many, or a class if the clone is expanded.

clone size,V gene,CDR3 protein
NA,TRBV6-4,CASSPGSGRANEQFF
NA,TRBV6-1,CASSEGGAGGLTLRDTQYF
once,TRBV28,CASSSAKGTGRETQYF
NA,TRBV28,CASSLGRVGNTEAFF
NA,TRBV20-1,CSASDSGYHSYEQYF
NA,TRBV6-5,CASSRDSSRDTQYF
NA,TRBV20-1,CSAREGSEAFF
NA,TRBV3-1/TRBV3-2,CASSQGVSEAFF
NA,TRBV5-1,CASSFTYNTEAFF
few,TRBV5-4,CASSVGQGNSPLHF